This entry lists 18 T cell receptor beta chains sequenced from one sample in a study of OX40 agonist ivuxolimab in advanced cancers. Sequencing used immunoSEQ multiplex PCR; TCRdb keeps in-frame clones, though not all of them. This table holds roughly 49,000 clones, approximately 80% found once. This sample comprised CD4+ or CD8+ T cells sorted from blood, obtained in a trial of the OX40 agonist ivuxolimab. These receptors came from an adult with an advanced solid tumor such as melanoma, head and neck, liver or kidney cancer.

This clone appeared once. The chain joins TRBV18 to TRBJ2-3, with TRBD1 identical over 7 bases. This CDR3 comprises 16 residues. Germline V gene data show CDR1 as KGHSH and CDR2 as LQKENI. The trim removed 6 bases at V and 2 bases at J, leaving 11 bases unmatched. This chain's CDR3 is CASSSSRGGFTDTQYF. In DNA, the CDR3 is TGTGCCAGCTCCTCTAGTAGAGGGGGCTTCACAGATACGCAGTATTTT. The complete variable domain, with remaining parts taken from reference TRBV18 and TRBJ2-3, reads NAGVMQNPRHLVRRRGQEARLRCSPMKGHSHVYWYRQLPEEGLKFMVYLQKENIIDESGMPKERFSAEFPKEGPSILRIQQVVRGDSAAYFCASSSSRGGFTDTQYFGPGTRLTVL.

The V and J genes are TRBV11-2 and TRBJ2-7, with D unresolved. CDR3 size: 12 residues. From germline, CDR1 is SGHAT and CDR2 FQNNGV. V shed 1 base and J shed 4 bases, with 5 bases lying between them. The CDR3 coding sequence is TGTGCCAGCAGCTTAGGCACTTACGAGCAGTACGTC. This gives the protein CASSLGTYEQYV.

This chain uses TRBV6-6 with TRBJ2-3, with D uncertain. This CDR3 is 15 amino acids long. CDR1 is MNHNY and CDR2 is SVGAGI in the germline V gene (reference sequence). Trimming pared 2 bases from V and 3 bases from J, leaving 12 bases between. CDR3 sequence reads: CASSYSLSATDTQYF. CDR3 in DNA: TGTGCCAGCAGTTACAGCCTTTCCGCAACAGATACGCAGTATTTT.

This chain links TRBV9 with TRBJ1-4; D gene ambiguous. The length of the CDR3 is 16 residues. Looked up from germline, CDR1 is SGDLS and CDR2 is YYNGEE. The ends were cut back, 0 bases at V and 11 bases at J, with 20 bases in the middle. CDR3 DNA sequence: TGTGCCAGCAGCGTAGCTTCCCCCATGGTCGGCGGGAAACTGTTTTTT. It is translated as CASSVASPMVGGKLFF.

In its sample, this clone was seen once. The chain employs TRBV4-3 and TRBJ2-1, with TRBD1 as a possible D gene (6 bases). Germline CDR1 LGHNA, CDR2 YSLEER. CDR3 length equals 17 residues. With 0 bases removed from V and 0 bases from J, the gap between germline ends came to 12 bases. CDR3 sequence reads: CASSQDETDSSYNEQFF. CDR3 DNA sequence: TGCGCCAGCAGCCAAGATGAGACGGACAGCTCCTACAATGAGCAGTTCTTC.

Worth noting for this clone: It is unclear where the CDR3 begins or ends on the DNA, so no DNA is shown, and the CDR3 is as TCRdb lists it. This sequence joins TRBV29-1 and TRBJ2-3; the table names TRBD2, a call not compared with the DNA. In germline, CDR1 is SQVTM, CDR2 ANQGSEA. The CDR3 is 12 residues long, ends included. The CDR3: CSVEVGVGSPYF.

The V call is TRBV27, the J call TRBJ2-1; TRBD2 matches 11 bases. The germline V gene has CDR1 MNHEY and CDR2 SMNVEV (reference sequence). The CDR3 has 13 residues. V gave up 9 bases and J gave up 4 bases; unmatched junction bases: 2. The CDR3 DNA is TGTGCCAGTGGGACTAGCGGATACAATGAGCAGTTCTTC. Protein: CASGTSGYNEQFF.

The CDR3 nucleotides read TGTGCCAGCAGCTTAGGGAATATGGTCTCGTATGGCTACACCTTC. This codes for CASSLGNMVSYGYTF. J is TRBJ1-2 and V is TRBV7-9; no clear D. V was clipped by 1 base and J by 5 bases, with 14 bases between them. Germline V gene data show CDR1 as SEHNR and CDR2 as FQNEAQ (reference sequence). The CDR3 loop spans 15 amino acids.

This clone has more than one count but fewer than ten. V is TRBV27 and J is TRBJ2-7; 9 bases agree with TRBD1. V lost 5 bases, J lost 1 base, and 3 bases stayed unmatched. The CDR3 runs to 14 residues. Germline assignment: CDR1 MNHEY and CDR2 SMNVEV (reference sequence). The CDR3 coding sequence is TGTGCCAGCAGTGACAGGGGGGGTTCCTACGAGCAGTACTTC. This codes for CASSDRGGSYEQYF.

V and J are TRBV5-5 and TRBJ1-1, with D tentatively TRBD1 (5 bases). The CDR3 covers 12 residues. V dropped 2 bases and J dropped 5 bases, with 7 bases sitting between them. CDR1 is SGHKS, CDR2 YYEKEE, per germline (reference sequence). CDR3 residues: CASSLQVTEAFF. In nucleotides, the CDR3 is TGTGCCAGCAGCTTACAGGTGACTGAAGCTTTCTTT.

This chain connects TRBV27 to TRBJ1-1; no clear D. The CDR3 runs to 13 residues. Germline V CDR1 and CDR2: MNHEY, SMNVEV (reference sequence). The V gene lost 0 bases and the J gene lost 0 bases, with 2 bases spanning the gap. The DNA of the CDR3 is TGTGCCAGCAGTTTATCGCTGAACACTGAAGCTTTCTTT. As protein: CASSLSLNTEAFF.

The chain links TRBV11-2 to TRBJ2-7; 7 nucleotides match TRBD2. Germline assignment: CDR1 SGHAT and CDR2 FQNNGV. The CDR3 runs to 13 residues. J was trimmed by 6 bases and V by 2 bases; bases with no gene match: 4. CDR3 sequence reads: CASSLMGEGEQYF. As DNA, the CDR3 is TGTGCCAGCAGCTTAATGGGGGAGGGCGAGCAGTACTTC.

V usage is TRBV4-2 and J usage is TRBJ1-3; TRBD1 matches 7 bases. The CDR3 has 17 residues. Germline values: CDR1 LGHNA, CDR2 YNFKEQ. V dropped 1 base and J dropped 3; count of bases not matched to a gene: 9. The CDR3 bases are TGTGCCAGCAGCCAAGCTGACAGGGACTGGGGTGGAAACACCATATATTTT. Its translation: CASSQADRDWGGNTIYF.

This clone was found once. The chain combines TRBV14 with TRBJ1-1, with TRBD1 matching 8 bases. CDR3 length: 19 amino acids. V lost 0 bases to trimming and J lost 0 bases; unmatched junction nucleotides: 12. Germline V lookup: CDR1 SGHDN, CDR2 FVKESK. The CDR3 spells CASSQDLIGQGYMNTEAFF. The CDR3 DNA reads TGTGCCAGCAGCCAAGATCTCATAGGACAGGGTTACATGAACACTGAAGCTTTCTTT.

This rearrangement joins TRBV28 to TRBJ1-5; the match to TRBD1 covers 7 bases. The CDR3 totals 15 residues. Germline V gene lookup returns CDR1 MDHEN and CDR2 SYDVKM. The ends lost 5 bases at V and 6 bases at J; junction bases unmatched: 10. For the CDR3, the DNA is TGTGCCAGCAGTACCTCCCCAGGGGGGGGTCAGCCCCAGCATTTT. Translation: CASSTSPGGGQPQHF.

The chain carries TRBV11-2 and TRBJ2-3, with a tentative D call TRBD2 (5 bases). The V gene lost 5 bases and the J gene lost 2 bases, with 17 bases spanning the gap. CDR3 length equals 16 residues. CDR1 SGHAT and CDR2 FQNNGV come from the germline V gene. The CDR3 sequence is CASSPRGRAATDTQYF. The CDR3 DNA follows: TGTGCCAGCAGCCCCAGAGGGCGGGCCGCCACAGATACGCAGTATTTT. Combining the CDR3 with reference TRBV11-2 and TRBJ2-3 gives the whole variable domain EAGVAQSPRYKIIEKRQSVAFWCNPISGHATLYWYQQILGQGPKLLIQFQNNGVVDDSQLPKDRFSAERLKGVDSTLKIQPAKLEDSAVYLCASSPRGRAATDTQYFGPGTRLTVL.

The chain recombines TRBV5-8 with TRBJ2-2; D possibly corresponds to TRBD1 (6 bases). CDR3 length: 14 residues. Trimming took off 5 bases at V and 6 bases at J, with 14 bases between the two ends. Germline CDR1 reads SGHTS; CDR2 reads YDEGEE. The CDR3 region is CASRPTGSAGELFF. CDR3 nucleotides: TGTGCCAGCAGACCGACAGGTTCAGCCGGGGAGCTGTTTTTT.

The chain uses TRBV9 and TRBJ2-1; perhaps D is TRBD1 or TRBD2 (5 bases each). There are 14 residues in the CDR3. The germline V gene has CDR1 SGDLS and CDR2 YYNGEE. Trimming removed 0 bases from V and 9 bases from J, with 13 bases in between. The CDR3 DNA reads as TGTGCCAGCAGCGTAGGGGGGTTCTCAGGTGAGCAGTTCTTC. This encodes CASSVGGFSGEQFF. Full variable domain (missing parts from reference TRBV9 and TRBJ2-1): DSGVTQTPKHLITATGQRVTLRCSPRSGDLSVYWYQQSLDQGLQFLIQYYNGEERAKGNILERFSAQQFPDLHSELNLSSLELGDSALYFCASSVGGFSGEQFFGPGTRLTVL.